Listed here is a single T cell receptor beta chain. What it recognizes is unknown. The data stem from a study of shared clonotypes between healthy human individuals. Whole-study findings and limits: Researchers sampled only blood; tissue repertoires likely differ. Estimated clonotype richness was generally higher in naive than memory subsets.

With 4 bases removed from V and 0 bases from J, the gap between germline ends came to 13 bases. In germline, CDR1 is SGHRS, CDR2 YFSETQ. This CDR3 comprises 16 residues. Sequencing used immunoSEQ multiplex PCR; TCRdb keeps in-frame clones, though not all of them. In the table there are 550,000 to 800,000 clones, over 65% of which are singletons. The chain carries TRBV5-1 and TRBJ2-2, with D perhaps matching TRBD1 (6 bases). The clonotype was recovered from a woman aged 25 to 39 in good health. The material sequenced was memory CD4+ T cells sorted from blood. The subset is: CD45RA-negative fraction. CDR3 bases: TGCGCCAGCAGCCTGGCCGAGGGGGCGAACACCGGGGAGCTGTTTTTT. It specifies CASSLAEGANTGELFF.